This T cell receptor (beta chain) was documented in a study of cytomegalovirus exposure and HLA in healthy donors. Primers: 60 Vbeta forward and 13 Jbeta reverse. Assay used: immunoSEQ multiplex PCR; TCRdb lists only in-frame clones, some missing. In the table there are around 140,000 clones, less than 80% of which are singletons. This sequence originates from a man aged 50 to 59 in good health and CMV-seropositive. The specimen was PBMCs.

CDR3 loop: CAISGNWGQGAGGYTF. For the CDR3, the DNA is TGTGCCATCAGTGGAAATTGGGGACAGGGGGCAGGAGGCTACACCTTC. The chain has TRBV10-3 and TRBJ1-2, with 12 positions matching TRBD1. V was clipped by 4 bases and J by 8 bases; unmatched bases: 11. This CDR3 has 16 amino acids. CDR1 and CDR2 (germline): ENHRY, SYGVKD.